This record looks at one TCR beta chain sequence and its context. Its antigen is not identified. In terms of origin and age, donors were healthy Caucasian individuals from Russia aged about 6 to 90. The data originate from a study of blood T cells in healthy people across ages. Study results and limitations: The study could not conclusively compare naive and antigen-experienced cells, given its unsorted PBMCs.

J lost 6 bases, V lost 4 bases, and 9 bases had no gene match. The CDR3 is made up of 15 amino acids. Primers used in a second PCR of roughly 7 to 12 cycles were a sample-barcoded 5' primer and a J-beta primer mix. From the 5' RACE reads, TCRdb called clonotypes with MiXCR, one entry per CDR3 protein. The sample shows fewer than 950,000 distinct CDR3 sequences, around 36% of them seen only once. Sequencing used blood. The V and J genes are TRBV12-3 or TRBV12-4 and TRBJ1-5, with TRBD1 matching 7 bases. The clonotype originates from a young man in good health. CDR3 nucleotides: TGTGCCAGCAGTTCTCCTCAGACAGGGTCTCAGCCCCAGCATTTT. Translated, it gives CASSSPQTGSQPQHF.